One sample yielded the 31 T cell receptor beta chains listed below, sequenced in a study of neoadjuvant anti-PD-1 for oral cavity cancer. TCRdb's table, derived via immunoSEQ multiplex PCR, lists solely in-frame clones and lacks some. The sample lists 84,000 or so clones, approximately 84% occurring once. Source: PBMCs, taken before nivolumab (anti-PD-1) treatment. Receptor source: a person aged 40 to 85 with oral cavity squamous cell carcinoma.

The chain joins TRBV7-3 to TRBJ2-6; D call uncertain. CDR1 SGHTA and CDR2 FQGTGA come from the germline V gene. The CDR3 contains 14 residues. Trimming shortened V by 2 bases and J by 4 bases, and 6 bases separated the two germline ends. Here the CDR3 DNA reads TGTGCCAGCAGCTTAGTAGGAGGGGCCAACGTCCTGACTTTC. Residues: CASSLVGGANVLTF.

This chain joins TRBV5-4 and TRBJ2-1; the D is unclear. This CDR3 region has 14 residues. The germline CDR1 and CDR2 sequences are SGHNT and YYREEE (reference sequence). Trimming took off 0 bases at V and 3 bases at J, with 7 bases between the two ends. In nucleotides, the CDR3 is TGTGCCAGCAGCTTGGTTCCGAACTACAATGAGCAGTTCTTC. Translation: CASSLVPNYNEQFF.

The CDR3, as DNA: TGTGCCACCAGCAGAGGTTTGGGGGCTACTGAAGCTTTCTTT. Its translation is CATSRGLGATEAFF. This rearrangement joins TRBV15 to TRBJ1-1; a possible D gene is TRBD1 (6 bases). Germline V gene data show CDR1 as LNHNV and CDR2 as YYDKDF (reference sequence). The CDR3 is 14 amino acids. Trimming removed 1 base from V and 5 bases from J, with 11 bases in between.

The V gene is TRBV30, the J gene TRBJ2-7; TRBD1 matches 10 bases. The J segment lost 2 bases and the V segment lost 4 bases, leaving 11 bases of the junction unmatched. The V gene's germline CDR1 is GTSNPN and CDR2 SVGIG (reference sequence). The CDR3 loop spans 16 amino acids. The CDR3 region has the DNA TGTGCCTGGACCCCGAAGGGACAGGGGTTCCCCTACGAGCAGTACTTC. Translated: CAWTPKGQGFPYEQYF.

The J gene is TRBJ2-7, the V gene TRBV9; D is uncertain. From germline, CDR1 is SGDLS and CDR2 YYNGEE. V lost 3 bases and J 1 base, leaving 14 bases between the germline ends. The CDR3 loop spans 15 amino acids. CDR3 DNA: TGTGCCAGCAGCGCCCGAGAGGTTAGTTCCTACGAGCAGTACTTC. It codes for CASSAREVSSYEQYF.

This clone was counted a single time. The rearrangement uses TRBV11-2 and TRBJ2-7; 8 bases are a match to TRBD2. The germline V gene has CDR1 SGHAT and CDR2 FQNNGV. The CDR3 contains 16 residues. V lost 5 bases, J lost 2 bases, and 11 bases stayed unmatched. In DNA form, the CDR3 reads TGTGCCAGCAGCCCGAGGACTAGCCAAATACCCTACGAGCAGTACTTC. This sequence encodes CASSPRTSQIPYEQYF.

This clone was seen a single time. The chain employs TRBV6-1 and TRBJ2-7; maybe TRBD2 (6 bases). This CDR3 is 15 amino acids long. Germline loops: CDR1 MNHNS, CDR2 SASEGT. V was shortened by 6 bases and J by 7 bases, with 22 bases between the two germline ends. In DNA, the CDR3 is TGTGCCAGCAGACGCTTAGCGGCTGACCCAGGTGAGCAGTACTTC. Encoded protein: CASRRLAADPGEQYF.

V is TRBV2 and J is TRBJ2-7; either TRBD1 or TRBD2 may fit D (5 bases each). Germline V gene sequence: CDR1 SNHLY, CDR2 FYNNEI. Trimming took off 0 bases at V and 3 bases at J, with 12 bases between the two ends. CDR3 length: 15 residues. The CDR3, as DNA: TGTGCCAGCAGTGAAGCGTATGGGACCCTCTACGAGCAGTACTTC. Protein: CASSEAYGTLYEQYF.

The chain links TRBV29-1 to TRBJ2-5; TRBD2 matches 10 bases. The CDR3 contains 14 residues. Germline values: CDR1 SQVTM, CDR2 ANQGSEA. V was clipped by 5 bases and J by 4 bases; unmatched bases: 7. CDR3 DNA sequence: TGCAGCGTTTCCCCTAGCGGGAGTGGAGAGACCCAGTACTTC. Translated: CSVSPSGSGETQYF.

This clone was detected only a few times. The genes are TRBV9 and TRBJ2-7, with 9 bases matching TRBD2. The CDR3 runs to 15 residues. CDR1 is SGDLS and CDR2 is YYNGEE in the germline V gene. J gave up 4 bases and V 0 bases, and 5 bases lay outside the gene matches. The CDR3 loop reads CASSVGPSGVYEQYF. DNA of the CDR3: TGTGCCAGCAGCGTAGGCCCTAGCGGGGTTTACGAGCAGTACTTC.

The V call is TRBV7-8, the J call TRBJ2-7, with TRBD2 matching over 11 bases. This CDR3 comprises 19 residues. Germline V gene sequence: CDR1 SGHVS, CDR2 FQNEAQ. The V gene end was trimmed by 5 bases and the J gene end by 6 bases; junction bases not matched to a gene: 21. Written as DNA, the CDR3 is TGTGCCAGCAGCCAGGGACTGGCGGGACTAGCGGTCGCCAGTCTCGAGCAGTACTTC. Translated, it gives CASSQGLAGLAVASLEQYF.

The chain employs TRBV5-1 and TRBJ2-3; D remains unclear. The length of the CDR3 is 12 residues. The germline gives CDR1 SGHRS, CDR2 YFSETQ. Deletions cut 2 bases from V and 2 bases from J, with 3 bases between. The CDR3 loop reads CASSFSTDTQYF. CDR3 DNA sequence: TGCGCCAGCAGCTTCTCCACAGATACGCAGTATTTT.

Only one count was recorded for this clone. The chain has TRBV29-1 and TRBJ2-7; D ambiguous. The V and J ends lost 1 base and 3 bases respectively, with 7 bases between them. This CDR3 region has 12 residues. The germline V gene encodes CDR1 SQVTM and CDR2 ANQGSEA. The CDR3 sequence is CSVEGESYEQYF. The CDR3 nucleotides are TGCAGCGTTGAAGGGGAAAGCTACGAGCAGTACTTC.

The chain has TRBV2 and TRBJ1-2; 7 nucleotides line up with TRBD1. The CDR3 spans 12 residues. Germline CDR1 reads SNHLY; CDR2 reads FYNNEI. After removal of 8 bases from V and 6 bases from J, the junction contained 6 bases not matched to a gene. The CDR3 region has the DNA TGTGCCAGCGGGGAGACAGGGAATGGCTACACCTTC. Amino acid sequence: CASGETGNGYTF.

This rearrangement joins TRBV6-6 to TRBJ2-5; a possible D gene is TRBD2 (6 bases). The CDR3 contains 15 residues. Germline V lookup: CDR1 MNHNY, CDR2 SVGAGI (reference sequence). V was trimmed by 6 bases and J by 0 bases, leaving 14 bases between them. The CDR3 loop is CASRGPGLNQETQYF. CDR3 nucleotide sequence: TGTGCCAGCAGGGGCCCGGGACTTAACCAAGAGACCCAGTACTTC.

The chain employs TRBV30 and TRBJ1-2; the D is unclear. Trimming shortened V by 4 bases and J by 8 bases, and 11 bases separated the two germline ends. The CDR3 loop spans 11 amino acids. Germline V gives CDR1 GTSNPN, CDR2 SVGIG (reference sequence). CDR3 residues: CAWNRVWGYTF. In DNA form, the CDR3 reads TGTGCCTGGAACCGAGTATGGGGCTACACCTTC.

There are a few counts of this clone. An end of the junction differs from the germline gene, which may be a read error. The rearrangement links TRBV7-9 to TRBJ1-5; tentative D call: TRBD1 (6 bases). CDR3 size: 17 residues. Germline loops: CDR1 SEHNR, CDR2 FQNEAQ (reference sequence). CDR3 DNA sequence: TGTGCCAGCACCTTAGGGGGGACGGGAGGAAGCAATCAGCCCCAGCATTTT. Encoded protein: CASTLGGTGGSNQPQHF. The whole variable domain, filled in from reference TRBV7-9 and TRBJ1-5, reads DTGVSQNPRHKITKRGQNVTFRCDPISEHNRLYWYRQTLGQGPEFLTYFQNEAQLEKSRLLSDRFSAERPKGSFSTLEIQRTEQGDSAMYLCASTLGGTGGSNQPQHFGDGTRLSIL.

The rearrangement links TRBV4-1 to TRBJ2-3; D remains unclear. The CDR3 sequence is 16 residues long. The V gene lost 9 bases and the J gene lost 0 bases, with 19 bases spanning the gap. Germline V gene sequence: CDR1 MGHRA, CDR2 YSYEKL. The CDR3: CASQPEGSTSTDTQYF. The DNA for the CDR3 is TGCGCCAGTCAGCCAGAAGGCAGCACTAGCACAGATACGCAGTATTTT.

The V and J genes are TRBV10-3 and TRBJ2-2; the match to TRBD2 covers 8 bases. The CDR3 is 17 amino acids. Germline loops: CDR1 ENHRY, CDR2 SYGVKD. V shed 4 bases, J shed 0 bases, and the junction held 7 bases outside the gene matches. As DNA, the CDR3 is TGTGCCATCAGTGGTGGTAGCGGGGTATCGAACACCGGGGAGCTGTTTTTT. As protein: CAISGGSGVSNTGELFF.

V is TRBV5-1 and J is TRBJ1-1; possibly TRBD1 for D (6 bases). The V gene lost 4 bases and the J gene lost 2 bases, with 15 bases spanning the gap. Germline V gene sequence: CDR1 SGHRS, CDR2 YFSETQ. This CDR3 is built from 15 residues. CDR3 residues: CASSAGGGFNTEAFF. The CDR3, as DNA: TGCGCCAGCAGCGCTGGCGGGGGCTTTAACACTGAAGCTTTCTTT.

The chain employs TRBV19 and TRBJ1-4, with D maybe TRBD1 (6 bases). V was clipped by 5 bases and J by 6 bases, with 16 bases between them. Germline CDR1 is LNHDA and CDR2 is SQIVND (reference sequence). The CDR3 length is 15 residues. CDR3 in DNA: TGTGCCAGTAGTGGGCCGGGACAAAGATATGAAAAACTGTTTTTT. Its protein is CASSGPGQRYEKLFF.

The rearrangement links TRBV7-8 to TRBJ2-3; a possible D gene is TRBD2 (6 bases). The CDR3 loop spans 16 amino acids. V was trimmed by 1 base and J by 0 bases, leaving 11 bases between them. The germline CDR1 and CDR2 sequences are SGHVS and FQNEAQ. The CDR3 sequence is CASSLEPGLSTDTQYF. CDR3 bases: TGTGCCAGCAGCTTAGAACCGGGACTTAGCACAGATACGCAGTATTTT.

The rearrangement joins TRBV6-5 to TRBJ2-5; TRBD1 aligns across 7 bases. V was clipped by 5 bases and J by 4 bases; unmatched bases: 7. The CDR3 runs 14 residues. Germline V gene data show CDR1 as MNHEY and CDR2 as SVGAGI. CDR3 in DNA: TGTGCCAGCAGTCTTGGACAGGTTACAGAGACCCAGTACTTC. Amino acid sequence: CASSLGQVTETQYF.

The CDR3 reads CAISDAGWFVYTF. CDR3 DNA sequence: TGTGCCATCAGTGACGCAGGCTGGTTTGTCTACACCTTC. V and J are TRBV10-3 and TRBJ1-2; no firm D call. The V and J ends lost 3 bases and 10 bases respectively, with 15 bases between them. CDR3 length equals 13 residues. Germline loops: CDR1 ENHRY, CDR2 SYGVKD.

This clone turned up a few times. This chain uses TRBV27 with TRBJ2-2; the D gene is possibly TRBD2 (5 bases). This CDR3 has 13 amino acids. Germline V lookup: CDR1 MNHEY, CDR2 SMNVEV (reference sequence). V shed 5 bases and J shed 5 bases, with 9 bases lying between them. The CDR3 protein is CASSILGTGELFF. CDR3 coding DNA: TGTGCCAGCAGTATACTAGGGACCGGGGAGCTGTTTTTT.

The CDR3 sequence is CASSPQVGEQPQHF. The CDR3 nucleotides read TGTGCCAGCAGCCCCCAGGTAGGGGAGCAGCCCCAGCATTTT. The chain links TRBV4-2 to TRBJ1-5, with a weak D call TRBD1 (5 bases). The CDR3 extends over 14 amino acids. The V end was cut by 4 bases, the J end by 7 bases, with 14 bases between. In germline, CDR1 is LGHNA, CDR2 YNFKEQ.

The chain carries TRBV7-8 and TRBJ1-4; D perhaps matches TRBD1 (6 bases). The V and J ends lost 3 bases and 8 bases respectively, with 10 bases between them. The CDR3 is 13 residues long. Germline V gene lookup returns CDR1 SGHVS and CDR2 FQNEAQ. CDR3 loop: CASSLGGEEKLFF. The CDR3, as DNA: TGTGCCAGCAGCTTGGGGGGCGAAGAAAAACTGTTTTTT. The full variable domain, completed using reference TRBV7-8 and TRBJ1-4, is GAGVSQSPRYKVAKRGQDVALRCDPISGHVSLFWYQQALGQGPEFLTYFQNEAQLDKSGLPSDRFFAERPEGSVSTLKIQRTQQEDSAVYLCASSLGGEEKLFFGSGTQLSVL.

The V call is TRBV7-6, the J call TRBJ2-5, with D perhaps matching TRBD1 (6 bases). The V end was cut by 6 bases, the J end by 2 bases, with 10 bases between. CDR3 size: 13 residues. Germline CDR1 and CDR2: SGHVS and FNYEAQ. This CDR3 is CASSLGTQETQYF. The CDR3 DNA reads as TGTGCCAGCAGTCTGGGGACACAAGAGACCCAGTACTTC.

This clone has just a few counts. This rearrangement joins TRBV10-3 to TRBJ2-5; unclear D gene. CDR3 size: 14 residues. Per the germline V gene, CDR1 is ENHRY and CDR2 is SYGVKD. Trimming cost V 0 bases and J 4 bases, with 9 bases left between them. The CDR3 sequence is CAISESSTTETQYF. CDR3 sequence (DNA): TGTGCCATCAGTGAGTCGAGTACGACAGAGACCCAGTACTTC.

The gene calls are TRBV7-3 and TRBJ2-2; D possibly corresponds to TRBD1 (5 bases). This CDR3 has 14 residues. CDR1 and CDR2 (germline): SGHTA, FQGTGA. Trimming removed 5 bases at V and 1 base at J, with 8 bases between. For the CDR3, the DNA is TGTGCCAGCAGCCCTCAGGGGAACACCGGGGAGCTGTTTTTT. Protein product: CASSPQGNTGELFF. The variable domain in full, completed from reference TRBV7-3 and TRBJ2-2, reads GAGVSQTPSNKVTEKGKYVELRCDPISGHTALYWYRQSLGQGPEFLIYFQGTGAADDSGLPNDRFFAVRPEGSVSTLKIQRTERGDSAVYLCASSPQGNTGELFFGEGSRLTVL.

The chain joins TRBV5-1 to TRBJ1-1; D unclear. The V end was cut by 5 bases, the J end by 0 bases, with 8 bases between. The CDR3 runs 13 residues. Looked up from germline, CDR1 is SGHRS and CDR2 is YFSETQ. The CDR3, as DNA: TGCGCCAGCAGTCTGGCCTTGAACACTGAAGCTTTCTTT. It specifies CASSLALNTEAFF.